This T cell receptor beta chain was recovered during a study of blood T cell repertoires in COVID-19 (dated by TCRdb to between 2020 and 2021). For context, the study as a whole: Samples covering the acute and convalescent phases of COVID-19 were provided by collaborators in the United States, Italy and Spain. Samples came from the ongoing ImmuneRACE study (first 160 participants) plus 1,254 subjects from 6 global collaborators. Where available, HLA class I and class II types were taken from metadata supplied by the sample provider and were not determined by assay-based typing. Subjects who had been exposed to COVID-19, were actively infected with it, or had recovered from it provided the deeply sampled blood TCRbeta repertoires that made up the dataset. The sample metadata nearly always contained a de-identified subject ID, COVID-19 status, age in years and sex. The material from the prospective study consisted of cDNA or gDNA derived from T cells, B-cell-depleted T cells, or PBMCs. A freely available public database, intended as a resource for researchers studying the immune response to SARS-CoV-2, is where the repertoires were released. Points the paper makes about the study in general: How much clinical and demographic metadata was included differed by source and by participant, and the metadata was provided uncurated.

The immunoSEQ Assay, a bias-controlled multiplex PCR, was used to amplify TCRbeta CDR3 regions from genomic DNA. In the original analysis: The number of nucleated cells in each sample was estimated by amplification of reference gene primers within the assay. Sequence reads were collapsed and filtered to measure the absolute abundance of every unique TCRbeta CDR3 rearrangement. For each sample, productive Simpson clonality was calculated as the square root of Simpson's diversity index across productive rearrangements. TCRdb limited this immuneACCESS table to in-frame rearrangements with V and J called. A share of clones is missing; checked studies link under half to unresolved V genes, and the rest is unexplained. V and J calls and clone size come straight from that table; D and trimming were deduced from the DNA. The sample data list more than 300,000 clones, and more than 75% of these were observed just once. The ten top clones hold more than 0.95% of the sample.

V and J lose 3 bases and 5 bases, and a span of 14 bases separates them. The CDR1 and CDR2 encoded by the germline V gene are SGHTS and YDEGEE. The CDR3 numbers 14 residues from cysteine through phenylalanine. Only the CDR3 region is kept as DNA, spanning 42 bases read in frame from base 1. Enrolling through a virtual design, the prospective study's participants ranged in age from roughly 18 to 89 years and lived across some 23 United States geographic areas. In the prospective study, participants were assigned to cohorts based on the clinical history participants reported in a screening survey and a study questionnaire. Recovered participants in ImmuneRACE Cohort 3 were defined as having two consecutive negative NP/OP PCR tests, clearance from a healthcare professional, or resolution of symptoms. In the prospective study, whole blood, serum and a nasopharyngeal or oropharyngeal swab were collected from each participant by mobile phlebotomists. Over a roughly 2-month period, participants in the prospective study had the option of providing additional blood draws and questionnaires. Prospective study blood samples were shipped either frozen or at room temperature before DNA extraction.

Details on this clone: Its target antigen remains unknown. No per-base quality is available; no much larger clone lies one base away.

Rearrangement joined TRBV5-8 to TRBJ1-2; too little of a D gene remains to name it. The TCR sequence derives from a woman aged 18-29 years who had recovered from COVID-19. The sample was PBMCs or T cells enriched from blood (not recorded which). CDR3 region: CASSSRGGGYGYTF. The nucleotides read TGTGCCAGCAGCTCCCGAGGCGGAGGGTATGGCTACACCTTC.